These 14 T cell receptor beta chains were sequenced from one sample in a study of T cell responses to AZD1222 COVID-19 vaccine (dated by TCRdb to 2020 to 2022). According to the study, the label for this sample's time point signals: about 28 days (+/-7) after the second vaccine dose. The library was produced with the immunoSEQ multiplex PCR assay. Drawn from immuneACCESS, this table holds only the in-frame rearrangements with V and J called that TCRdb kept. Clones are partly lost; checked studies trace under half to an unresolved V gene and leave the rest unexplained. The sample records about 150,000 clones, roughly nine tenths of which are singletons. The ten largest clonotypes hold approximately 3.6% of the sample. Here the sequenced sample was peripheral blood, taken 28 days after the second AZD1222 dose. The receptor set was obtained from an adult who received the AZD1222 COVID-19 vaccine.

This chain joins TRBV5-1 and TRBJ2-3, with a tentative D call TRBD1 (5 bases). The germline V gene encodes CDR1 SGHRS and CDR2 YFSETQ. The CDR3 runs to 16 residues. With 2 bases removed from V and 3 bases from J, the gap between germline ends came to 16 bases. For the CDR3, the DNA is TGCGCCAGCAGCTTTTCCAGGGTAGACGCGACAGATACGCAGTATTTT. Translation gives CASSFSRVDATDTQYF. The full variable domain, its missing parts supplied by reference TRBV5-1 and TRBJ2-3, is KAGVTQTPRYLIKTRGQQVTLSCSPISGHRSVSWYQQTPGQGLQFLFEYFSETQRNKGNFPGRFSGRQFSNSRSEMNVSTLELGDSALYLCASSFSRVDATDTQYFGPGTRLTVL.

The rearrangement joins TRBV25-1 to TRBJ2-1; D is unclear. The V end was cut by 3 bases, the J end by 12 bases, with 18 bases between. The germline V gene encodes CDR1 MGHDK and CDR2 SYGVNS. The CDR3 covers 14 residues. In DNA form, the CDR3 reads TGTGCCAGCAGTGATAGATTGGCTGGTATGGTGCAGTTCTTC. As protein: CASSDRLAGMVQFF.

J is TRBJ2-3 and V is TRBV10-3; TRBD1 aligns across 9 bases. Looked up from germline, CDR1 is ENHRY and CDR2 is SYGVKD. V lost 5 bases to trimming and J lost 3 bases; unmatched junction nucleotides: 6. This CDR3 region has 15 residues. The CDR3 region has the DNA TGTGCCATCAGTAAAACCGGGACAGGGACAGATACGCAGTATTTT. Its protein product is CAISKTGTGTDTQYF.

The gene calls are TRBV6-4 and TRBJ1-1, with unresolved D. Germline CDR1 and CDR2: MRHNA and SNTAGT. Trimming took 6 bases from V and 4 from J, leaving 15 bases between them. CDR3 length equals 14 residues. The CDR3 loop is CASSPSAATTEAFF. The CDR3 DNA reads TGTGCCAGCAGCCCCTCGGCAGCCACCACTGAAGCTTTCTTT.

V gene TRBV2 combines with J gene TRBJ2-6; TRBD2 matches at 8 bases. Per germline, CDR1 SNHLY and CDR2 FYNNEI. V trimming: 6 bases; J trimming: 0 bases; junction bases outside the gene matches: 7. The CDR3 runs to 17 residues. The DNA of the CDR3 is TGTGCCAGCAGCCCGGGACTAGTTTTCTCTGGGGCCAACGTCCTGACTTTC. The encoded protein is CASSPGLVFSGANVLTF.

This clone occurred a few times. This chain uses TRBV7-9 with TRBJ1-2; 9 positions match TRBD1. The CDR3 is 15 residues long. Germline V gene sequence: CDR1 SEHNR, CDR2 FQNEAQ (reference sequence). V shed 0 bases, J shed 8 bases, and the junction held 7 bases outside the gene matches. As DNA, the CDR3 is TGTGCCAGCAGCTTAGCTCACAGGGGGCAGGTGGGCTACACCTTC. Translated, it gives CASSLAHRGQVGYTF.

The CDR3 spells CASSTRFSGNTIYF. The DNA of the CDR3 is TGTGCCAGCAGTACCAGATTCTCTGGAAACACCATATATTTT. The chain is built from TRBV7-8 and TRBJ1-3; D is uncertain. The CDR3 runs 14 residues. Germline V gene lookup returns CDR1 SGHVS and CDR2 FQNEAQ. Trimming pared 6 bases from V and 0 bases from J, leaving 9 bases between.

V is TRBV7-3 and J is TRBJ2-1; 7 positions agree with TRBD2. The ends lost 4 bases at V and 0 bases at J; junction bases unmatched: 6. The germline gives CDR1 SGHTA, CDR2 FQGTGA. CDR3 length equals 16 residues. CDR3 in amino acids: CASSWASGSSYNEQFF. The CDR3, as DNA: TGTGCCAGCAGCTGGGCTAGCGGAAGCTCCTACAATGAGCAGTTCTTC. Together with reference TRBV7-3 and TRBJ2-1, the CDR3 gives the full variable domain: GAGVSQTPSNKVTEKGKYVELRCDPISGHTALYWYRQSLGQGPEFLIYFQGTGAADDSGLPNDRFFAVRPEGSVSTLKIQRTERGDSAVYLCASSWASGSSYNEQFFGPGTRLTVL.

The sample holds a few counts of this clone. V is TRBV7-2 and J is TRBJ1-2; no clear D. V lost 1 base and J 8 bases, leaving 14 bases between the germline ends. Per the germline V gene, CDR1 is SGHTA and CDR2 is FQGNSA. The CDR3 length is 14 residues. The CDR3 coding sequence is TGTGCCAGCAGCTTAGTTCGCGGTCACGGGGGCTACACCTTC. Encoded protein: CASSLVRGHGGYTF.

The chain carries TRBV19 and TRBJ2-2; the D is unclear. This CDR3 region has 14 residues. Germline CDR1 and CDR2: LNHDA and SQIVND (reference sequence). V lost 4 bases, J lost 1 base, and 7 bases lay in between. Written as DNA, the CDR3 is TGTGCCAGTAGTAGGCAGCGGAACACCGGGGAGCTGTTTTTT. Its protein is CASSRQRNTGELFF.

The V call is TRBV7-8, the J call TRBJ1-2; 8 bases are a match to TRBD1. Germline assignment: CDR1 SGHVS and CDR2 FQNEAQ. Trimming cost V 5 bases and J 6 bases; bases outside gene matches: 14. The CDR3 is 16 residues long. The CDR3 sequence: CASSAYSGGGWDGYTF. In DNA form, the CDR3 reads TGTGCCAGCAGCGCTTACTCAGGGGGCGGTTGGGATGGCTACACCTTC.

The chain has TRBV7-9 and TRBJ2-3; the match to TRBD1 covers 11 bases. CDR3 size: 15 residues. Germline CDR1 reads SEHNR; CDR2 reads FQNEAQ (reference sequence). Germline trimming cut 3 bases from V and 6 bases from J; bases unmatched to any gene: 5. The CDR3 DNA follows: TGTGCCAGCAGCTTCCGGGACAGGGGGTCTGATACGCAGTATTTT. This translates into CASSFRDRGSDTQYF.

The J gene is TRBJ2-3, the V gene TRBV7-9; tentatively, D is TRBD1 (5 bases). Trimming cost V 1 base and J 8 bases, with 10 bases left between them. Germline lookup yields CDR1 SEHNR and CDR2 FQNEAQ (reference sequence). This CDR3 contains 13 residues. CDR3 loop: CASSLGGTGTQYF. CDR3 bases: TGTGCCAGCAGCTTAGGGGGCACCGGTACGCAGTATTTT.

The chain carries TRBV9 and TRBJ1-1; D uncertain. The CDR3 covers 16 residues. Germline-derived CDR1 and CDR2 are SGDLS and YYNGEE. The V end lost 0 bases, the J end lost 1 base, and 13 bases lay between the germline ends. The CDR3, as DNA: TGTGCCAGCAGCGTAGCCGAACAGACTTCGAACACTGAAGCTTTCTTT. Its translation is CASSVAEQTSNTEAFF.